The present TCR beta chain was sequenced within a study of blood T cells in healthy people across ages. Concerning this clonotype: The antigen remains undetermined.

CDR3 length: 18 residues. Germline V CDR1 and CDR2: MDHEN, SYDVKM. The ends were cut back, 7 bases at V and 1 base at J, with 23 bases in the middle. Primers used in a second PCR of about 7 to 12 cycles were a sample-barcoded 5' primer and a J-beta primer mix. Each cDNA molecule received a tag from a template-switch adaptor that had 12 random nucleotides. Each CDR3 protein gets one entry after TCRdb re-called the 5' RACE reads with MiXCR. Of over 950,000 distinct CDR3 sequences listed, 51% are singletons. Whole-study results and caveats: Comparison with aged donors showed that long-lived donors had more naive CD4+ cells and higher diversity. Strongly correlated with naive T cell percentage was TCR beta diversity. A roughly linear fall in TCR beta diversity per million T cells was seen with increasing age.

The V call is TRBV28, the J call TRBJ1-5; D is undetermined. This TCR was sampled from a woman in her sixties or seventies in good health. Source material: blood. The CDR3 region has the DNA TGTGCCAGCACCCTTTCCGGACGGTTACTCCGGAGCAATCAGCCCCAGCATTTT. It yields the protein CASTLSGRLLRSNQPQHF.